The sample holds many counts of the clone carrying this T cell receptor (beta chain). At one end the junction does not follow the germline gene, possibly because of a read error. The source material, RNA transcripts, was used to amplify TCR beta CDR3 regions. Using the HTBI primer set, a first-round RT-PCR was run on the TCR CDR3. MiXCR, run by TCRdb on the multiplex PCR reads, gives a single entry per CDR3 protein. This table holds 600,000 or so distinct CDR3 sequences, under 20% found once. The CDR3 contains 12 residues. Germline V gene sequence: CDR1 SGHTA, CDR2 FQGNSA. Stable Graves' hyperthyroidism meant no ophthalmopathy progression within 18 months. The data were taken from a study of T cells in Graves' hyperthyroidism and ophthalmopathy. Study-level background: Blood from the periphery was taken at initial diagnosis, before any treatment.

The chain recombines TRBV7-2 with TRBJ2-7, with a possible D match to TRBD1 (6 bases). The receptor was derived from a woman younger than 45 with Graves' hyperthyroidism. The sequencing sample was made of blood. The CDR3 DNA sequence: TGCTCCCCTACAGGGCTCTTCAGTGAGCAGTACTTC. This sequence encodes CSPTGLFSEQYF. Together with reference TRBV7-2 and TRBJ2-7, the CDR3 gives the full variable domain: GAGVSQSPSNKVTEKGKDVELRCDPISGHTALYWYRQSLGQGLEFLIYFQGNSAPDKSGLPSDRFSAERTGGSVSTLTIQRTQQEDSAVYLCSPTGLFSEQYFGPGTRLTVT.